The 5 T cell receptor beta chains in this list originate from one sample, sequenced in a study of T cells after posttransplantation cyclophosphamide (dated by TCRdb to the mid-2010s). The receptor library was made with the immunoSEQ multiplex PCR assay. Drawn from immuneACCESS, this table holds only the in-frame rearrangements with V and J called that TCRdb kept. Clones are partly lost; checked studies trace under half to an unresolved V gene and leave the rest unexplained. Across this sample there are around 50,000 clones, with around 91% seen only once. The ten largest clones take up less than 3.5% of the sample. Sequencing was carried out using PBMCs. These receptors were obtained from a woman between 50 and 59 years old in good health and a related stem cell transplant donor.

The chain carries TRBV27 and TRBJ2-5; 8 bases match TRBD1. Germline-derived CDR1 and CDR2 are MNHEY and SMNVEV (reference sequence). J was trimmed by 2 bases and V by 5 bases; bases with no gene match: 10. The CDR3 covers 16 residues. CDR3 bases: TGTGCCAGCAGTCCCCTAGGGGACAGGCCACAAGAGACCCAGTACTTC. It yields the protein CASSPLGDRPQETQYF.

The gene calls are TRBV5-6 and TRBJ2-5, with D possibly TRBD2 on 6 matching bases. The germline gives CDR1 SGHDT, CDR2 YYEEEE. The CDR3 is 14 residues long. V was trimmed by 3 bases and J by 6 bases, leaving 15 bases between them. The CDR3 coding sequence is TGTGCCAGCAGCTCGTCCGGGGAGGTGAAGACCCAGTACTTC. It encodes CASSSSGEVKTQYF.

This sequence joins TRBV7-9 and TRBJ2-1, with 14 bases matching TRBD2. The junction had 10 bases not matched to a gene; V was cut back by 7 bases and J by 5 bases. Germline lookup yields CDR1 SEHNR and CDR2 FQNEAQ (reference sequence). The CDR3 runs 17 residues. The DNA for the CDR3 is TGTGCCAGCACATCCGTACCGGGACTAGCGGGAGACAATGAGCAGTTCTTC. It translates to CASTSVPGLAGDNEQFF.

This CDR3 is CASSPFGTSEQFF. The CDR3, as DNA: TGTGCCAGCAGTCCCTTTGGGACAAGTGAGCAGTTCTTC. The chain recombines TRBV27 with TRBJ2-1, with D perhaps TRBD1 (6 bases). The V gene's germline CDR1 is MNHEY and CDR2 SMNVEV (reference sequence). The V end was cut by 5 bases, the J end by 9 bases, with 14 bases between. CDR3 size: 13 residues.

This clone was detected only once. The chain employs TRBV6-1 and TRBJ2-1; D possibly corresponds to TRBD1 (6 bases). V was pared by 9 bases and J by 1 base, with 13 bases between. The CDR3 spans 14 residues. Germline V gene data show CDR1 as MNHNS and CDR2 as SASEGT. CDR3 bases: TGTGCCAGTCTGCACAGGGTTTCCTACAATGAGCAGTTCTTC. Protein product: CASLHRVSYNEQFF.